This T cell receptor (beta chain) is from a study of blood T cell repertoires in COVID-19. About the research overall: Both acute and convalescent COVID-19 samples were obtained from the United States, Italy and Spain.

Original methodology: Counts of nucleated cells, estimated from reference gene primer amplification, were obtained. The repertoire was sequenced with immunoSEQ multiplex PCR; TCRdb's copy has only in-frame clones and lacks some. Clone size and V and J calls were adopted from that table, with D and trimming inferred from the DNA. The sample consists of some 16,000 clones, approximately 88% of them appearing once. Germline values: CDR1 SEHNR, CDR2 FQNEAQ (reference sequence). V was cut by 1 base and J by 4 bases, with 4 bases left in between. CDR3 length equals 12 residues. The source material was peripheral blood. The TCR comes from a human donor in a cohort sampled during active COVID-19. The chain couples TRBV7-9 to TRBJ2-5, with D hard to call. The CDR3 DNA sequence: TGTGCCAGCAGCTTAGTCGGAGAGACCCAGTACTTC. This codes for CASSLVGETQYF.